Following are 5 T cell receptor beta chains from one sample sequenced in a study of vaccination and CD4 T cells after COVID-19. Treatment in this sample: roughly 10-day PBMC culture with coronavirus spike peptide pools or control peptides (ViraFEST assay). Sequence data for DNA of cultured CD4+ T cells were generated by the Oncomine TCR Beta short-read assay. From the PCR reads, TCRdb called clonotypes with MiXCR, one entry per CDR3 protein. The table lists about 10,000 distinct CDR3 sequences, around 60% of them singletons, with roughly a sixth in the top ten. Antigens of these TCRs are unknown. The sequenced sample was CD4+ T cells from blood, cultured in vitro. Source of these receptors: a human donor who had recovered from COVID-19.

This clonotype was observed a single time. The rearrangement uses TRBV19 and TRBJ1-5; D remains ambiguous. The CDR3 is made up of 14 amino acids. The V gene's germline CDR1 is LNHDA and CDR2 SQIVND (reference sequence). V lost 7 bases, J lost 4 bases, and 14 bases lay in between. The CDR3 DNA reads TGTGCCAGTAAAGACCACGCAGAGAATCAGCCCCAGCATTTT. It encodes CASKDHAENQPQHF.

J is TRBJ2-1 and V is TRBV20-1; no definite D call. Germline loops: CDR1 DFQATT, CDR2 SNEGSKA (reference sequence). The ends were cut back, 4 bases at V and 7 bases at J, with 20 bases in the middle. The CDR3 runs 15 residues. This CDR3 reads CSANSESPGVNEQFF. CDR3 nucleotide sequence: TGCAGTGCTAACTCTGAGTCCCCCGGTGTGAATGAGCAGTTCTTC.

CDR3 coding DNA: TGTGCCAGCAGTTTTACCCTCGGGGACACTGAAGCTTTCTTT. Amino acids: CASSFTLGDTEAFF. The chain links TRBV12-3 or TRBV12-4 to TRBJ1-1; D gene unclear. V shed 3 bases and J shed 3 bases, with 11 bases lying between them. The length of the CDR3 is 14 residues.

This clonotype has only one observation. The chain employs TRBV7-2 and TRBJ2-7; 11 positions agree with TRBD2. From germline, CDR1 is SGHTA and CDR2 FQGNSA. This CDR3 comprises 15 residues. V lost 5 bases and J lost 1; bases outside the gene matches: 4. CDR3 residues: CASSRSGGASYEQYF. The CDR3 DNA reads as TGTGCCAGCAGCCGTAGCGGGGGGGCATCCTACGAGCAGTACTTC.

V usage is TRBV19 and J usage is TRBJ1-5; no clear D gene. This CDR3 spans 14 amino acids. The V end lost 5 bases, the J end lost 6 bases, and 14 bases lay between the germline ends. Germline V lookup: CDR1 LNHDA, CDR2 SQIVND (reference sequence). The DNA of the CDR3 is TGTGCCAGTAGTCAGCCGATTCAAAGTCAGCCCCAGCATTTT. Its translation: CASSQPIQSQPQHF. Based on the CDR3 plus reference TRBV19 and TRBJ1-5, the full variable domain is DGGITQSPKYLFRKEGQNVTLSCEQNLNHDAMYWYRQDPGQGLRLIYYSQIVNDFQKGDIAEGYSVSREKKESFPLTVTSAQKNPTAFYLCASSQPIQSQPQHFGDGTRLSIL.